This TCR beta chain is drawn from a study of shared clonotypes between healthy human individuals. Points from the study as a whole: The generation probabilities recorded for non-shared clonotypes fell below those of clonotypes shared by all four donors. With several donors compared, 4% to 5.5% of naive CD4 clonotypes were shared.

Notes on this clone: The antigen is not known.

The authors ran the assay at deep level. Generated by immunoSEQ multiplex PCR, the TCRdb table keeps only in-frame clones and is missing some. In the table there are 850,000 to 1,200,000 clones, about 80% of which are singletons. The source is a young man in good health. Sample: memory CD4+ T cells sorted from blood. Documented subset: CD45RA-negative fraction.

CDR3: CASSLDRVQETQYF. The DNA of the CDR3 is TGTGCCAGCAGCTTGGACAGGGTCCAAGAGACCCAGTACTTC. The chain links TRBV5-6 to TRBJ2-5; D might be TRBD1 (6 bases). Trimming stripped 0 bases from V and 1 base from J, with 7 bases between. The germline V gene has CDR1 SGHDT and CDR2 YYEEEE. The CDR3 is 14 amino acids.